Listed below are T cell receptor beta chains from one sample, sequenced in a study of cytomegalovirus exposure and HLA in healthy donors. Generated by immunoSEQ multiplex PCR, the TCRdb table keeps only in-frame clones and is missing some. This table holds approximately 190,000 clones, 81% found once. The sample taken for sequencing was PBMCs. The receptors come from a man aged 45-65 years in good health and CMV-seronegative. CDR3s include the opening cysteine and the closing phenylalanine or tryptophan. D genes are given only for firm matches. Clone size, where shown, is once, few, many, or a class for clones that have expanded.

TRBV7-9	TRBD2	-	TRBJ2-1	CASSFSGGEQFF	TGTGCCAGCAGTTTTAGCGGGGGAGAGCAGTTCTTC
TRBV5-1	-	-	TRBJ2-3	CASRRQESFTDTQYF	TGCGCCAGCAGGAGACAGGAGTCCTTCACAGATACGCAGTATTTT
TRBV6-4	TRBD1	-	TRBJ2-7	CASRRYDRGLGLREQYF	TGTGCCAGCAGACGATACGACAGGGGGCTGGGTCTTCGGGAGCAGTACTTC
TRBV7-2	TRBD2	-	TRBJ2-7	CASSHRGVYERYF	TGTGCCAGCAGCCACCGGGGGGTCTACGAGCGGTACTTC
TRBV5-1	-	-	TRBJ2-1	CASSLGGALNEQFF	TGCGCCAGCAGCTTGGGAGGAGCCCTTAATGAGCAGTTCTTC
TRBV7-8	-	few	TRBJ1-6	CASSSLGGAGSPLHF	TGTGCCAGCAGCTCCCTAGGGGGGGCTGGTTCACCCCTCCACTTT
TRBV4-3	TRBD1	-	TRBJ1-1	CASSQDGTGLSEAFF	TGCGCCAGCAGCCAAGATGGGACAGGGCTTAGTGAAGCTTTCTTT
TRBV27	TRBD1	-	TRBJ2-5	CASSLYRGDQETQYF	TGTGCCAGCAGTTTATACAGGGGGGACCAAGAGACCCAGTACTTC
TRBV11-3	TRBD1	once	TRBJ2-1	CASSPGQGAQRDEQFF	TGTGCCAGCAGCCCGGGACAGGGGGCGCAGCGGGATGAGCAGTTCTTC
TRBV2	-	-	TRBJ1-1	CASSEDSWQTVAFF	TGTGCCAGCAGTGAAGATTCTTGGCAGACTGTGGCTTTCTTT
TRBV6-5	-	-	TRBJ2-1	CASSYSGGEQFF	TGTGCCAGCAGTTACTCCGGGGGTGAGCAGTTCTTC
TRBV10-1	TRBD2	-	TRBJ2-1	CASSGKTSGGAGSYNEQFF	TGCGCCAGCAGTGGCAAGACTAGCGGGGGGGCCGGCTCCTACAATGAGCAGTTCTTC
TRBV9	-	-	TRBJ1-6	CASSVEGGSNSPLHF	TGTGCCAGCAGCGTAGAGGGGGGGAGTAATTCACCCCTCCACTTT
TRBV18	-	-	TRBJ1-3	CASTGNERNTIYF	TGTGCCAGTACCGGGAACGAACGAAACACCATATATTTT
TRBV15	-	-	TRBJ2-2	CATSRDQTPFGELFF	TGTGCCACCAGCAGAGATCAGACTCCCTTTGGGGAGCTGTTTTTT
TRBV9	-	-	TRBJ1-1	CASSVAAGPPSDTEAFF	TGTGCCAGCAGCGTAGCGGCAGGGCCTCCCTCGGACACTGAAGCTTTCTTT
TRBV10-3	TRBD1	-	TRBJ1-1	CATSRGMNTEAFF	TGTGCCACTAGCAGGGGGATGAACACTGAAGCTTTCTTT
TRBV7-9	-	-	TRBJ1-1	CASSSGGTEAFF	TGTGCCAGCAGCTCCGGCGGGACTGAAGCTTTCTTT
TRBV18	-	once	TRBJ1-2	CASSPSGSDGYTF	TGTGCCAGCTCACCATCGGGTTCGGATGGCTACACCTTC
TRBV5-1	TRBD1	-	TRBJ2-2	CASSFGTVNTGELFF	TGCGCCAGCAGCTTCGGGACAGTGAACACCGGGGAGCTGTTTTTT
TRBV5-4	-	-	TRBJ1-2	CASSLVADTTGYTF	TGTGCCAGCAGCTTGGTGGCAGATACAACTGGCTACACCTTC
TRBV2	-	-	TRBJ2-7	CASGGLYSSYEQYF	TGTGCCAGCGGGGGACTCTACAGCTCCTACGAGCAGTACTTC
TRBV12-5	TRBD1	-	TRBJ1-3	CASGFSHGTGGGNTIYF	TGTGCTAGTGGTTTCTCCCACGGGACAGGGGGCGGAAACACCATATATTTT
TRBV19	TRBD1	-	TRBJ2-7	CASSMTGDPYEQYF	TGTGCCAGTAGTATGACAGGGGATCCCTACGAGCAGTACTTC
TRBV7-9	TRBD2	-	TRBJ2-5	CASSLAQAGVGTQYF	TGTGCCAGCAGCTTAGCGCAAGCGGGGGTCGGGACCCAGTACTTC
TRBV30	-	-	TRBJ1-2	CAWSVVASGGYTF	TGTGCCTGGAGTGTGGTAGCCTCGGGGGGCTACACCTTC
TRBV7-6	-	once	TRBJ1-3	CASSLATAGNTIYF	TGTGCCAGCAGCTTAGCGACAGCAGGAAACACCATATATTTT
TRBV5-1	-	-	TRBJ2-7	CASSLDHEQYF	TGCGCCAGCAGCCTGGATCATGAGCAGTACTTC
TRBV7-3	-	-	TRBJ2-2	CASSWRRTNTGELFF	TGTGCCAGCAGCTGGCGGCGGACGAACACCGGGGAGCTGTTTTTT
TRBV4-3	TRBD1	-	TRBJ2-7	CASSQGNWDSSYEQYF	TGCGCCAGCAGCCAAGGTAACTGGGACAGCTCCTACGAGCAGTACTTC
TRBV5-1	-	-	TRBJ1-2	CASTPGSPKGGYTF	TGCGCCAGCACCCCCGGGAGCCCAAAAGGAGGCTACACCTTC
TRBV2	TRBD1	-	TRBJ1-2	CASSEATGIHTF	TGTGCCAGCAGTGAAGCGACAGGGATCCACACCTTC
TRBV10-3	-	-	TRBJ2-2	CAIDPGGTGELFF	TGTGCCATCGACCCTGGGGGGACCGGGGAGCTGTTTTTT
TRBV15	TRBD1	-	TRBJ1-5	CATSRDHWTGPDQPQHF	TGTGCCACCAGCAGAGATCATTGGACAGGCCCGGATCAGCCCCAGCATTTT
TRBV29-1	-	-	TRBJ1-1	CSVQVGGNTEAFF	TGCAGCGTTCAGGTTGGAGGGAACACTGAAGCTTTCTTT
TRBV6-5	TRBD1	-	TRBJ1-2	CASSGQGSYGYTF	TGTGCCAGCAGTGGACAGGGGAGCTATGGCTACACCTTC
TRBV5-6	-	once	TRBJ2-7	CASRGDRRGGPEQYF	TGTGCCAGCAGGGGAGACAGACGTGGGGGCCCCGAGCAGTACTTC
TRBV5-6	TRBD1	-	TRBJ2-3	CASSVGQGPTDTQYF	TGTGCCAGCAGCGTCGGACAGGGCCCCACAGATACGCAGTATTTT
TRBV5-1	TRBD2	-	TRBJ2-5	CASSPDGTSETQYF	TGCGCCAGCAGCCCTGACGGGACTAGCGAGACCCAGTACTTC
TRBV6-5	-	-	TRBJ1-1	CASSYRGSEAFF	TGTGCCAGCAGTTATCGGGGGAGTGAAGCTTTCTTT
TRBV15	TRBD2	-	TRBJ2-5	CATSRGGQETQYF	TGTGCCACCAGCAGGGGAGGGCAAGAGACCCAGTACTTC
TRBV5-6	TRBD1	-	TRBJ2-7	CASSQGTGVYEQYF	TGTGCCAGCAGCCAAGGGACAGGGGTCTACGAGCAGTACTTC
TRBV19	TRBD1	-	TRBJ1-6	CASSRDSYSPLHF	TGTGCCAGTAGCCGGGACAGCTACTCACCCCTCCACTTT
TRBV29-1	-	-	TRBJ1-5	CSVAQGNQPQHF	TGCAGCGTTGCCCAGGGCAATCAGCCCCAGCATTTT
TRBV4-3	TRBD1	-	TRBJ2-1	CASSQEDRASYNEQFF	TGCGCCAGCAGCCAAGAGGACAGGGCCTCTTACAATGAGCAGTTCTTC
TRBV14	-	-	TRBJ2-5	CASSRASGGGMKTQYF	TGTGCCAGCAGCCGGGCCTCCGGGGGTGGAATGAAGACCCAGTACTTC
TRBV19	-	few	TRBJ2-3	CASSFRLSDTQYF	TGTGCCAGTAGTTTTCGACTGTCGGATACGCAGTATTTT
TRBV7-2	-	once	TRBJ2-1	CASSPRVQRDEQFF	TGTGCCAGCAGTCCTAGAGTCCAGAGAGATGAGCAGTTCTTC
TRBV2	-	-	TRBJ1-1	CASSEVLRAFF	TGTGCCAGCAGTGAGGTTTTGCGAGCTTTCTTT
TRBV2	-	-	TRBJ2-2	CASSEVPLSGELFF	TGTGCCAGCAGTGAAGTACCTCTTAGCGGGGAGCTGTTTTTT
TRBV25-1	TRBD1	-	TRBJ1-4	CASSEITGEGEKLFF	TGTGCCAGCAGTGAGATAACAGGGGAAGGTGAAAAACTGTTTTTT
TRBV4-1	-	-	TRBJ1-2	CASSQGQGGGGYTF	TGCGCCAGCAGCCAAGGCCAGGGAGGGGGAGGCTACACCTTC
TRBV2	-	-	TRBJ2-3	CASSERGRMITFTDTQYF	TGTGCCAGCAGTGAAAGGGGCAGAATGATCACCTTCACAGATACGCAGTATTTT
TRBV4-3	-	-	TRBJ1-4	CASSQRAGTGANEKLFF	TGCGCCAGCAGCCAACGTGCGGGGACGGGGGCTAATGAAAAACTGTTTTTT
TRBV30	-	-	TRBJ2-6	CAWSASGANVLTF	TGTGCCTGGAGTGCCTCCGGGGCCAACGTCCTGACTTTC